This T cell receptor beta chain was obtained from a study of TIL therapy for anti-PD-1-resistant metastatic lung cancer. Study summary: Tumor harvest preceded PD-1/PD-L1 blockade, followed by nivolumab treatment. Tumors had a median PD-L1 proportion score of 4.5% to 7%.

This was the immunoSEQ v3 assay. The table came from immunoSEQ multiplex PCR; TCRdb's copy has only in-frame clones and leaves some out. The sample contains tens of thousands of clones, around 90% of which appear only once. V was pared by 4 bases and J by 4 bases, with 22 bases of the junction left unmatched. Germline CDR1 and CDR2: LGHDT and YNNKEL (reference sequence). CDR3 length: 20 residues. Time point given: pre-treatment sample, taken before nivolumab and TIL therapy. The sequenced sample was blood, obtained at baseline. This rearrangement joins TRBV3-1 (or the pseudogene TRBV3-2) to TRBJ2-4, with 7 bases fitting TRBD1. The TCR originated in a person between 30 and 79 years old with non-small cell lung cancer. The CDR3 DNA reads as TGTGCCAGCAGCCCCGGCCCACAGGGGAATCCGTACCAGAGAAAAAACATTCAGTACTTC. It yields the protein CASSPGPQGNPYQRKNIQYF.